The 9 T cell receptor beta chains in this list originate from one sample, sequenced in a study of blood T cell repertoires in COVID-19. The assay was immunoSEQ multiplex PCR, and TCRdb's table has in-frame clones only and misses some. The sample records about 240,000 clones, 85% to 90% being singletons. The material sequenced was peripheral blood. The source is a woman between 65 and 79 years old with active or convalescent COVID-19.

CDR3 in DNA: TGTGCCAGCAGCCAAGGGCAGCGTAATTCACCCCTCCACTTT. It yields the protein CASSQGQRNSPLHF. The chain recombines TRBV14 with TRBJ1-6; D not resolved. The length of the CDR3 is 14 residues. Germline values: CDR1 SGHDN, CDR2 FVKESK. Trimming removed 1 base at V and 6 bases at J, with 7 bases between.

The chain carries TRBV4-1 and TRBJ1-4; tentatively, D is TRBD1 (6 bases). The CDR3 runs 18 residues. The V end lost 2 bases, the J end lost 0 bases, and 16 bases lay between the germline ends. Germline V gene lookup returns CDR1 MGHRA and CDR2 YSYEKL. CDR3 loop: CASSQSFSRGATNEKLFF. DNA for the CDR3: TGCGCCAGCAGCCAAAGTTTCTCCAGGGGTGCAACTAATGAAAAACTGTTTTTT.

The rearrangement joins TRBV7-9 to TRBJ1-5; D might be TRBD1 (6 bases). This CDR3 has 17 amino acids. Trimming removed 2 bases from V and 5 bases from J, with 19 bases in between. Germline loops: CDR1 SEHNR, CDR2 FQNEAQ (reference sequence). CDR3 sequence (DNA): TGTGCCAGCAGCTTAAGAGGTCTAACGGCAGGGGATCAGCCCCAGCATTTT. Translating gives CASSLRGLTAGDQPQHF.

In DNA form, the CDR3 reads TGTGCCAGCAGCTTGACAGCAGTCTCACCCCTCCACTTT. Its translation: CASSLTAVSPLHF. The rearrangement links TRBV11-2 to TRBJ1-6, with D possibly TRBD1 on 5 matching bases. V dropped 3 bases and J dropped 10 bases, with 10 bases sitting between them. The length of the CDR3 is 13 residues. CDR1 is SGHAT and CDR2 is FQNNGV in the germline V gene.

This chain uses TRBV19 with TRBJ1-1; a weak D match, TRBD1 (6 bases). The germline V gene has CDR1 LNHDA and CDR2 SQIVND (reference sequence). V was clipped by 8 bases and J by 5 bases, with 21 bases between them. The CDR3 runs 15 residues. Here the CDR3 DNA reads TGTGCCAGTTTGAGGGGAGGGGGGCTGAGGACTGAAGCTTTCTTT. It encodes CASLRGGGLRTEAFF. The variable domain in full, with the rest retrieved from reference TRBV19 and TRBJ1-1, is DGGITQSPKYLFRKEGQNVTLSCEQNLNHDAMYWYRQDPGQGLRLIYYSQIVNDFQKGDIAEGYSVSREKKESFPLTVTSAQKNPTAFYLCASLRGGGLRTEAFFGQGTRLTVV.

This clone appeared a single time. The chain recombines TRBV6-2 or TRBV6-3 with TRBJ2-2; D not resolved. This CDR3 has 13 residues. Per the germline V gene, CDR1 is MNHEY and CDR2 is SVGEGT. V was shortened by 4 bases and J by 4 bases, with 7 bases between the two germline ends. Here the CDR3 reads CASSLQITGELFF. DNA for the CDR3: TGTGCCAGCAGTTTACAGATCACCGGGGAGCTGTTTTTT.

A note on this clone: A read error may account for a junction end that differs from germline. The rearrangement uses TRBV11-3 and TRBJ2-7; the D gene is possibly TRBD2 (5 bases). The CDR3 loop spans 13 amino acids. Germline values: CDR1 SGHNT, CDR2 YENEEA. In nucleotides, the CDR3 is TGTGCCAGCAGCTTAAAAGGGAGTTACGCGCAGTACTTC. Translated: CASSLKGSYAQYF. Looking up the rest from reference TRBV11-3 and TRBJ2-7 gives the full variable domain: EAGVVQSPRYKIIEKKQPVAFWCNPISGHNTLYWYLQNLGQGPELLIRYENEEAVDDSQLPKDRFSAERLKGVDSTLKIQPAELGDSAVYLCASSLKGSYAQYFGPGTRLTVT.

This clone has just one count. The CDR3 coding sequence is TGCGCCAGCAGCCAAAAGGGGAGGGGACCCCGGCAGTTCTTC. This encodes CASSQKGRGPRQFF. The chain uses TRBV4-1 and TRBJ2-1; 7 bases match TRBD2. V lost 2 bases to trimming and J lost 12 bases; unmatched junction nucleotides: 10. This CDR3 has 14 amino acids. Germline CDR1 reads MGHRA; CDR2 reads YSYEKL.

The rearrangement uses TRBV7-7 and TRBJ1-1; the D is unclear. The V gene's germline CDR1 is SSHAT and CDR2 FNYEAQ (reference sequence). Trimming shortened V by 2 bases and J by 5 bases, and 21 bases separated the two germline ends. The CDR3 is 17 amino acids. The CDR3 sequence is CASSLYPRGRIATEAFF. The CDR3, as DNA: TGTGCCAGCAGCTTATACCCCCGGGGTCGAATAGCGACTGAAGCTTTCTTT.